These 21 T cell receptor beta chains were sequenced from one sample in a study of T cell responses to AZD1222 COVID-19 vaccine. Sequencing was performed with immunoSEQ multiplex PCR; in TCRdb, only in-frame clones are kept and a portion is missing. The sample has tens of thousands of clones, 85% to 90% seen once. The material sequenced was peripheral blood, taken on day 0 of AZD1222 vaccination. The receptor source for this set is an adult in good health.

The gene calls are TRBV19 and TRBJ2-1; 9 bases map to TRBD1. The ends lost 2 bases at V and 3 bases at J; junction bases unmatched: 5. The length of the CDR3 is 16 residues. Germline-derived CDR1 and CDR2 are LNHDA and SQIVND (reference sequence). CDR3 sequence: CASSIRGDRVYNEQFF. The CDR3 DNA reads as TGTGCCAGTAGTATAAGGGGGGACAGGGTCTACAATGAGCAGTTCTTC.

The rearrangement links TRBV3-1 (or the pseudogene TRBV3-2) to TRBJ2-6, with D hard to call. Germline lookup yields CDR1 LGHDT and CDR2 YNNKEL (reference sequence). V gave up 6 bases and J gave up 1 base, with 19 bases separating them. The length of the CDR3 is 18 residues. The CDR3 region is CASSHPHVDGSGANVLTF. In nucleotides, the CDR3 is TGTGCCAGCAGTCACCCCCATGTAGACGGGTCTGGGGCCAACGTCCTGACTTTC.

This rearrangement joins TRBV5-1 to TRBJ2-5; no clear D. The germline CDR1 and CDR2 sequences are SGHRS and YFSETQ. CDR3 size: 13 residues. Trimming pared 2 bases from V and 5 bases from J, leaving 10 bases between. The chain's CDR3 is CASSFKGSETQYF. CDR3 in DNA: TGCGCCAGCAGCTTCAAGGGTTCGGAGACCCAGTACTTC.

This clone has a single count. The chain uses TRBV5-1 and TRBJ1-2, with unresolved D. CDR1 is SGHRS and CDR2 is YFSETQ in the germline V gene. This CDR3 has 15 amino acids. The V end lost 0 bases, the J end lost 0 bases, and 9 bases lay between the germline ends. As DNA, the CDR3 is TGCGCCAGCAGCTTGGTACAGAGCTCTAACTATGGCTACACCTTC. Its translation is CASSLVQSSNYGYTF.

V usage is TRBV19 and J usage is TRBJ1-2; D not resolved. This CDR3 has 14 amino acids. V dropped 9 bases and J dropped 4 bases, with 18 bases sitting between them. Germline V gene lookup returns CDR1 LNHDA and CDR2 SQIVND (reference sequence). CDR3 in amino acids: CASGVALAAYGYTF. The DNA for the CDR3 is TGTGCCAGCGGGGTGGCGCTGGCCGCCTATGGCTACACCTTC.

The rearrangement joins TRBV6-5 to TRBJ2-7; D unresolved. The CDR3 spans 13 residues. The V gene lost 11 bases and the J gene lost 3 bases, with 17 bases spanning the gap. CDR1 is MNHEY and CDR2 is SVGAGI in the germline V gene. CDR3 loop: CAARRWVFYEQYF. Here the CDR3 DNA reads TGTGCCGCCAGGCGGTGGGTTTTCTACGAGCAGTACTTC.

The rearrangement links TRBV6-5 to TRBJ2-1; D possibly corresponds to TRBD1 (5 bases). The CDR3 is made up of 15 amino acids. Trimming took 6 bases from V and 6 from J, leaving 18 bases between them. Per the germline V gene, CDR1 is MNHEY and CDR2 is SVGAGI. CDR3 sequence reads: CASSWGRGTRNEQFF. The CDR3 DNA reads as TGTGCCAGCAGCTGGGGCAGAGGCACACGCAATGAGCAGTTCTTC.

This chain's CDR3 is CASSLRPGQGSEKLFF. CDR3 coding DNA: TGCGCCAGCAGCCTTCGGCCGGGACAGGGGAGTGAAAAACTGTTTTTT. V usage is TRBV5-1 and J usage is TRBJ1-4, with 10 bases aligning to TRBD1. With 4 bases clipped from V and 7 bases from J, the junction kept 10 bases outside the gene matches. The CDR3 runs to 16 residues. In germline, CDR1 is SGHRS, CDR2 YFSETQ.

The CDR3 DNA follows: TGTGCCAGCAGTGAACAGGGCCCCTATGGCTACACCTTC. Amino acid sequence: CASSEQGPYGYTF. V is TRBV2 and J is TRBJ1-2; TRBD1 might be the D (5 bases). CDR3 size: 13 residues. CDR1 is SNHLY and CDR2 is FYNNEI in the germline V gene. The ends were cut back, 2 bases at V and 4 bases at J, with 8 bases in the middle.

This chain joins TRBV5-1 and TRBJ2-7; maybe TRBD1 (6 bases). The CDR3 extends over 13 amino acids. The germline CDR1 and CDR2 sequences are SGHRS and YFSETQ. V lost 3 bases and J lost 1, with 8 bases in between. CDR3 sequence reads: CASSSRGSYEQYF. The CDR3 nucleotides read TGCGCCAGCAGCTCCAGGGGATCCTACGAGCAGTACTTC.

The chain joins TRBV6-5 to TRBJ1-5; 8 bases fit TRBD1. The length of the CDR3 is 15 residues. The V and J ends lost 6 bases and 7 bases, in that order; junction bases with no gene match: 11. The germline gives CDR1 MNHEY, CDR2 SVGAGI. In DNA, the CDR3 is TGTGCCAGCAGACCAGACAGGGGCTTTATGCAGCCCCAGCATTTT. This translates into CASRPDRGFMQPQHF.

The gene calls are TRBV7-2 and TRBJ2-3; 8 nucleotides agree with TRBD1. After removal of 0 bases from V and 5 bases from J, the junction contained 4 bases not matched to a gene. This CDR3 spans 15 amino acids. Germline CDR1 and CDR2: SGHTA and FQGNSA. The CDR3 sequence: CASSLAQGAEDTQYF. The CDR3 coding sequence is TGTGCCAGCAGCTTAGCCCAGGGGGCTGAAGATACGCAGTATTTT.

V gene TRBV6-1 combines with J gene TRBJ1-5, with D possibly being TRBD1 (5 bases). This CDR3 contains 16 residues. Per germline, CDR1 MNHNS and CDR2 SASEGT. V was cut by 4 bases and J by 7 bases, with 20 bases left in between. The CDR3 DNA sequence: TGTGCCAGCAGTGCCTTCCCCGGGGGGGGAGACCAGCCCCAGCATTTT. This codes for CASSAFPGGGDQPQHF.

V and J are TRBV5-3 and TRBJ1-4; 7 nucleotides align to TRBD1. TRBV5-3 is assigned to the ORF class and has an uncertain function. This CDR3 has 16 amino acids. With V trimmed by 4 bases and J by 4 bases, 10 bases remained unmatched. CDR3 amino acids: CARSRHRGGLNEKLFF. The CDR3 DNA follows: TGTGCCAGAAGCCGTCACAGGGGAGGTCTTAATGAAAAACTGTTTTTT.

V usage is TRBV7-8 and J usage is TRBJ1-6; D remains ambiguous. The CDR3 runs to 17 residues. V was cut by 1 base and J by 0 bases, with 10 bases left in between. Germline V CDR1 and CDR2: SGHVS, FQNEAQ. CDR3 protein: CASSLEMQSSYNSPLHF. The CDR3 nucleotides are TGTGCCAGCAGCTTAGAAATGCAGAGCTCCTATAATTCACCCCTCCACTTT.

In this sample, this clone turned up a few times. This rearrangement joins TRBV28 to TRBJ1-2; TRBD1 matches at 7 bases. Germline V gene data show CDR1 as MDHEN and CDR2 as SYDVKM. CDR3 length: 16 amino acids. Unmatched junction bases numbered 14, after V lost 6 bases and J lost 4 bases. CDR3 residues: CASRNPPRRGTYGYTF. In DNA, the CDR3 is TGTGCCAGCAGAAACCCCCCTCGCAGGGGGACCTATGGCTACACCTTC.

This sequence joins TRBV5-1 and TRBJ2-3; no firm D call. The CDR3 extends over 11 amino acids. Between the trimmed V and J ends, which lost 6 bases and 2 bases, there was a span of 4 bases. Germline V lookup: CDR1 SGHRS, CDR2 YFSETQ. CDR3 loop: CASTNTDTQYF. The CDR3 bases are TGCGCCAGCACCAACACAGATACGCAGTATTTT.

V gene TRBV6-6 combines with J gene TRBJ1-6; tentatively, D is TRBD1 (5 bases). CDR1 MNHNY and CDR2 SVGAGI come from the germline V gene (reference sequence). This CDR3 is built from 16 residues. Trimming pared 6 bases from V and 10 bases from J, leaving 22 bases between. The CDR3 sequence is CASRPPLTGRESPLHF. In DNA, the CDR3 is TGTGCCAGCAGGCCGCCCCTTACAGGTCGGGAATCACCCCTCCACTTT.

CDR3 protein: CASSIAGSPPGELFF. The CDR3 DNA reads as TGTGCCAGCAGCATAGCGGGGAGCCCTCCCGGGGAGCTGTTTTTT. The gene calls are TRBV5-4 and TRBJ2-2, with 8 bases that match TRBD2. The CDR3 contains 15 residues. The ends lost 4 bases at V and 6 bases at J; junction bases unmatched: 8. The germline gives CDR1 SGHNT, CDR2 YYREEE (reference sequence).

The chain has TRBV6-5 and TRBJ2-6; D may be TRBD1 or TRBD2 (6 bases each). The CDR3 covers 16 residues. Trimming took off 3 bases at V and 2 bases at J, with 11 bases between the two ends. Germline assignment: CDR1 MNHEY and CDR2 SVGAGI. This CDR3 is CASSYEGGAGANVLTF. DNA of the CDR3: TGTGCCAGCAGTTATGAGGGGGGAGCTGGGGCCAACGTCCTGACTTTC.

This clone was recorded a few times. V is TRBV6-5 and J is TRBJ1-2; no definite D call. Germline V gene lookup returns CDR1 MNHEY and CDR2 SVGAGI. The ends were cut back, 2 bases at V and 1 base at J, with 11 bases in the middle. The CDR3 is made up of 15 amino acids. CDR3 DNA sequence: TGTGCCAGCAGTTACGAGGCGAGGTTTAACTATGGCTACACCTTC. The encoded protein is CASSYEARFNYGYTF.